This T cell receptor (beta chain) was sequenced in a study of OX40 agonist ivuxolimab in advanced cancers. Study-level points and caveats: Partial responders at 0.1-3.0 mg/kg showed near-lowest clonal expansion.

Clones were read by immunoSEQ multiplex PCR, and TCRdb kept only the in-frame ones, dropping some. The data show 55,000 to 65,000 clones, 91% seen once. Germline-derived CDR1 and CDR2 are SGDLS and YYNGEE. V gave up 5 bases and J gave up 1 base; unmatched junction bases: 3. There are 14 residues in the CDR3. As to this clone: Antigen unknown.

Sequencing used CD4+ or CD8+ T cells sorted from blood, obtained in a trial of the OX40 agonist ivuxolimab. V and J are TRBV9 and TRBJ2-3; 8 bases are a match to TRBD2. The receptor was isolated from an adult with an advanced solid tumor such as melanoma, head and neck, liver or kidney cancer. The CDR3 loop reads CASREAGGTDTQYF. In DNA form, the CDR3 reads TGTGCCAGCAGGGAAGCGGGGGGCACAGATACGCAGTATTTT.